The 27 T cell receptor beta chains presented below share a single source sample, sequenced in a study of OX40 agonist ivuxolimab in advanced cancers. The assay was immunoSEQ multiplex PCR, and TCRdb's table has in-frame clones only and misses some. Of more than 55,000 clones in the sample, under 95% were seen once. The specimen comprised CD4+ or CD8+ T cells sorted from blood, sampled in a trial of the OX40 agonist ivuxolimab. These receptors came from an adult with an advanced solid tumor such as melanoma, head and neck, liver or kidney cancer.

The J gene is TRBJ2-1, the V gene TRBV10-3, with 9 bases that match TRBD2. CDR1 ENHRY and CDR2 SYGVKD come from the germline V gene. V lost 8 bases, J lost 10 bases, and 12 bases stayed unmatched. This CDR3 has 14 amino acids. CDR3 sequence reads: CAIAPSGTSSEQFF. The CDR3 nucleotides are TGTGCCATCGCCCCGTCCGGGACTAGCAGCGAGCAGTTCTTC.

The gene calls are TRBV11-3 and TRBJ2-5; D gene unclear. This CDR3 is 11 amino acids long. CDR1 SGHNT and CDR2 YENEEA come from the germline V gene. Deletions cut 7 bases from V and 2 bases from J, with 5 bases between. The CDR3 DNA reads TGTGCCAGCAAAGAACAAGAGACCCAGTACTTC. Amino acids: CASKEQETQYF.

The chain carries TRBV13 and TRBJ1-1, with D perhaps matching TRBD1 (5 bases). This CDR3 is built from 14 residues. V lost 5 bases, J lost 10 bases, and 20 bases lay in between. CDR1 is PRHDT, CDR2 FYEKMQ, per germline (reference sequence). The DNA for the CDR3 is TGTGCCAGCAGCCCCGGGACGGTCTCAGGAGGAGCTTTCTTT. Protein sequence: CASSPGTVSGGAFF.

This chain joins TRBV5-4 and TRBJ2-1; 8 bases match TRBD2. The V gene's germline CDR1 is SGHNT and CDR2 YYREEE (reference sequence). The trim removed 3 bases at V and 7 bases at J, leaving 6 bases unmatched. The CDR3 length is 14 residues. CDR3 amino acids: CASSSSGSGNEQFF. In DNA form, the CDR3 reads TGTGCCAGCAGCTCCAGCGGGAGCGGTAATGAGCAGTTCTTC.

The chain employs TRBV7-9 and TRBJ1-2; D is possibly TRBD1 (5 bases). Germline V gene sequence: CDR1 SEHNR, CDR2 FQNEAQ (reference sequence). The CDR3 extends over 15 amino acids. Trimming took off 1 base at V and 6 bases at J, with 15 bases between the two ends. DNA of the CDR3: TGTGCCAGCAGCTTAGAATCAGGCCGAGGGGATGGCTACACCTTC. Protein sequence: CASSLESGRGDGYTF.

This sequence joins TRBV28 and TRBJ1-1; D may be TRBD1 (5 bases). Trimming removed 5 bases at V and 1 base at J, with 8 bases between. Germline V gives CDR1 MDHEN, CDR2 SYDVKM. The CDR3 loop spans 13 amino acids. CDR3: CASSRGANTEAFF. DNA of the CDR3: TGTGCCAGCAGTCGCGGGGCGAACACTGAAGCTTTCTTT.

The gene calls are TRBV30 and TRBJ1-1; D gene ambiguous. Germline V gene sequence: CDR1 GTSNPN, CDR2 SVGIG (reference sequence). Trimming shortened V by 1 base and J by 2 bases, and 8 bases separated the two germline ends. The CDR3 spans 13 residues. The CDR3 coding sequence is TGTGCCTGGAGTGCGAACCATAACACTGAAGCTTTCTTT. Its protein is CAWSANHNTEAFF. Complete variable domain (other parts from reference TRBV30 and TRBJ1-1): SQTIHQWPATLVQPVGSPLSLECTVEGTSNPNLYWYRQAAGRGLQLLFYSVGIGQISSEVPQNLSASRPQDRQFILSSKKLLLSDSGFYLCAWSANHNTEAFFGQGTRLTVV.

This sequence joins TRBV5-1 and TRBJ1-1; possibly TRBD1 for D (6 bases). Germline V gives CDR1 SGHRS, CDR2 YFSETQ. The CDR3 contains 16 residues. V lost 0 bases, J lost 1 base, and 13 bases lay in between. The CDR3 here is CASSLGPGGTNTEAFF. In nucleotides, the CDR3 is TGCGCCAGCAGCTTGGGACCGGGGGGCACGAACACTGAAGCTTTCTTT.

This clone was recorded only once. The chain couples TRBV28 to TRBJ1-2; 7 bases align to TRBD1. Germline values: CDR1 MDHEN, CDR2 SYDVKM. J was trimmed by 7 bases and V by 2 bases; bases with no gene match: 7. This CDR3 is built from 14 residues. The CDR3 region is CASSLTGAPRGYTF. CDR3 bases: TGTGCCAGCAGTTTAACAGGGGCCCCTCGTGGCTACACCTTC.

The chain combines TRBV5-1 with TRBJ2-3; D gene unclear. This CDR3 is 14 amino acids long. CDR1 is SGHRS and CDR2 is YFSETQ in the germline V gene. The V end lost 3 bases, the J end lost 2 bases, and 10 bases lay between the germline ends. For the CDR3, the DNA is TGCGCCAGCAGCTCCCGGTCTAACACAGATACGCAGTATTTT. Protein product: CASSSRSNTDTQYF.

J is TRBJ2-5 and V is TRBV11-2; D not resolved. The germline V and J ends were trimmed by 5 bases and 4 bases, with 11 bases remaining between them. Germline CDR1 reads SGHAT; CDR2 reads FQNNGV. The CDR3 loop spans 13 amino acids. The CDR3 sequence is CASSPLGRETQYF. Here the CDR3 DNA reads TGTGCCAGCAGCCCTTTGGGCCGAGAGACCCAGTACTTC.

The CDR3 nucleotides read TGTGCCAGCAGCGCCCGGGGGACTAGCGGGAGCGAGCAGTACTTC. Translating gives CASSARGTSGSEQYF. The chain recombines TRBV7-2 with TRBJ2-7, with 14 positions matching TRBD2. Germline CDR1 reads SGHTA; CDR2 reads FQGNSA. The CDR3 runs 15 residues. V shed 5 bases, J shed 6 bases, and the junction held 6 bases outside the gene matches.

CDR3 coding DNA: TGTGCCAGCAGCTCCGAGGGTCCTAATTACGAGCAGTACTTC. Encoded protein: CASSSEGPNYEQYF. This chain uses TRBV11-3 with TRBJ2-7; D perhaps matches TRBD2 (5 bases). Trimming shortened V by 4 bases and J by 4 bases, and 14 bases separated the two germline ends. The germline V gene has CDR1 SGHNT and CDR2 YENEEA. The CDR3 sequence is 14 residues long.

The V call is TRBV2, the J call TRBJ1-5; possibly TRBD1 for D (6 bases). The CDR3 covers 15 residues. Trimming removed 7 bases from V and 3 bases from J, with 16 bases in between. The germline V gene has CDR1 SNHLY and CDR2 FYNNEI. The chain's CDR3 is CASTRGSLPNQPQHF. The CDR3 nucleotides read TGTGCCAGCACGAGGGGGAGTCTGCCCAATCAGCCCCAGCATTTT.

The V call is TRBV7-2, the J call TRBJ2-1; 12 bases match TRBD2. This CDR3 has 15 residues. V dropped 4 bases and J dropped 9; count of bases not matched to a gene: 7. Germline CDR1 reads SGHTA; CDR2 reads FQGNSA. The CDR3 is CASSSGLAGGGEQFF. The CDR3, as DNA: TGTGCCAGCAGCTCGGGACTAGCGGGCGGGGGTGAGCAGTTCTTC.

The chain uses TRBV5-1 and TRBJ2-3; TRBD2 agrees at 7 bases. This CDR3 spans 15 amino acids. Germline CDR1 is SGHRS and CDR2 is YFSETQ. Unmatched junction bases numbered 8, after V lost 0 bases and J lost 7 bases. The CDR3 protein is CASSLAEGLTHTQYF. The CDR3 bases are TGCGCCAGCAGCTTGGCCGAGGGACTAACCCATACGCAGTATTTT.

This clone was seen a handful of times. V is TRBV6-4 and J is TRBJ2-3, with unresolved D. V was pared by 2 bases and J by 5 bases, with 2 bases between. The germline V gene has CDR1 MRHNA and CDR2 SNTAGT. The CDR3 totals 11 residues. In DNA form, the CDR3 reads TGTGCCAGCAGTGACGAAGATACGCAGTATTTT. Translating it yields CASSDEDTQYF.

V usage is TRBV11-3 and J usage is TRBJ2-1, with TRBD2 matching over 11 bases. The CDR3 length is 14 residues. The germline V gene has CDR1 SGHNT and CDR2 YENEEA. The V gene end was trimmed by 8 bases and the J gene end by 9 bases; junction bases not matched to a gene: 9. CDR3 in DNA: TGTGCCAGCTCCGGCCTAGCGGGAGGAGGTGAGCAGTTCTTC. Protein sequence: CASSGLAGGGEQFF.

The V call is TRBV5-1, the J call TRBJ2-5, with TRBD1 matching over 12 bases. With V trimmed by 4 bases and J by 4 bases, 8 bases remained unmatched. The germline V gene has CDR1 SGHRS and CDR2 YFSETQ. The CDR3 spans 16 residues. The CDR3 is CASSKRDRGRGETQYF. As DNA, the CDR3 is TGCGCCAGCAGCAAAAGGGACAGGGGGCGAGGAGAGACCCAGTACTTC.

The CDR3: CASSLRDRRAGGYTF. Written as DNA, the CDR3 is TGTGCCAGCAGTCTCCGGGACAGGCGGGCGGGCGGCTACACCTTC. The rearrangement links TRBV28 to TRBJ1-2, with TRBD1 matching 8 bases. Per germline, CDR1 MDHEN and CDR2 SYDVKM. The CDR3 spans 15 residues. Trimming took 5 bases from V and 8 from J; bases not matched to a gene: 13.

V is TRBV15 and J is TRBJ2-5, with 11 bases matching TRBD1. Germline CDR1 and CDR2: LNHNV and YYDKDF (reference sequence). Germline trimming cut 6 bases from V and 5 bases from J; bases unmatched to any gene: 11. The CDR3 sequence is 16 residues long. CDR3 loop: CATSVGTGGRWETQYF. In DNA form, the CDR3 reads TGTGCCACCAGTGTCGGGACAGGGGGGCGGTGGGAGACCCAGTACTTC.

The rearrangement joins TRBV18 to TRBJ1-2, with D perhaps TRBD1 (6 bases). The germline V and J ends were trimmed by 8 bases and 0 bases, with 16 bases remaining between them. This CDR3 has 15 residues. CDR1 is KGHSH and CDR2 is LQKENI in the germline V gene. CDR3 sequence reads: CASGSGGTANYGYTF. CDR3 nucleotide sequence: TGTGCCAGCGGATCGGGGGGCACCGCTAACTATGGCTACACCTTC.

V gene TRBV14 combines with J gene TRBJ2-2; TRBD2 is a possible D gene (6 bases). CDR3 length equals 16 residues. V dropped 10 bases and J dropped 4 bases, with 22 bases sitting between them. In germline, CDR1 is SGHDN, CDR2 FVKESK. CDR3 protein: CATQAASEIITGELFF. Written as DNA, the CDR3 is TGTGCCACCCAGGCGGCTAGCGAGATAATCACCGGGGAGCTGTTTTTT.

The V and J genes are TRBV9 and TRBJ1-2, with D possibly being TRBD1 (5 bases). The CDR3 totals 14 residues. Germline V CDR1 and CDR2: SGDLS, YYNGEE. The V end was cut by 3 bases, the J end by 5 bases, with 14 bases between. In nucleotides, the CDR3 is TGTGCCAGCAGCGGAAGGGACTTTGTTTATGGCTACACCTTC. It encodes CASSGRDFVYGYTF. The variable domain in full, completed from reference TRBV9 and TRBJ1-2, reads DSGVTQTPKHLITATGQRVTLRCSPRSGDLSVYWYQQSLDQGLQFLIQYYNGEERAKGNILERFSAQQFPDLHSELNLSSLELGDSALYFCASSGRDFVYGYTFGSGTRLTVV.

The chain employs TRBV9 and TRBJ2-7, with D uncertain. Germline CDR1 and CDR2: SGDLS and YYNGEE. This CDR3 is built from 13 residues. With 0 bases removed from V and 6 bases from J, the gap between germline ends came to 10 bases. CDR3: CASSVGRYGEQYF. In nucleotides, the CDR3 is TGTGCCAGCAGCGTAGGCAGGTACGGCGAGCAGTACTTC. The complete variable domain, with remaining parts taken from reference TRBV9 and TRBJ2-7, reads DSGVTQTPKHLITATGQRVTLRCSPRSGDLSVYWYQQSLDQGLQFLIQYYNGEERAKGNILERFSAQQFPDLHSELNLSSLELGDSALYFCASSVGRYGEQYFGPGTRLTVT.

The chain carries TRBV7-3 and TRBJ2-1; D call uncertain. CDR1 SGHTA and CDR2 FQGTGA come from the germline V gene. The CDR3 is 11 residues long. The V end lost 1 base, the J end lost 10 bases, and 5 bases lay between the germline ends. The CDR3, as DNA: TGTGCCAGCAGCTTAAGCGGCGAGCAGTTCTTC. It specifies CASSLSGEQFF.

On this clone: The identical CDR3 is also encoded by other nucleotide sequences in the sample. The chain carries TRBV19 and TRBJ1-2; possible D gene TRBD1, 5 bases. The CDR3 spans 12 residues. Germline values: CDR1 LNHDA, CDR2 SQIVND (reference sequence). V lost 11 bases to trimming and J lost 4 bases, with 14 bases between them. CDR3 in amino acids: CAVTDRVYGYTF. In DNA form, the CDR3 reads TGTGCCGTCACCGACAGAGTCTATGGCTACACCTTC.